The T cell receptor beta chain under discussion was sequenced for a study of human T cells and chemical hapten exposure (dated by TCRdb to about 2021). With respect to the entire study: For sensitization, 2% DPC in acetone was applied to an approximately 2 cm by approximately 2 cm area of upper inner arm skin. Blood was sampled from patients pre-sensitization (week 0) and at 2, 6 and about 24 weeks after DPC sensitization. Throughout the study period of about 25 weeks, patients also received therapeutic DPC doses to the scalp every week. Patch testing was done on the upper back using Finn chambers containing 0.01% DPC, and results were scored after 6 days according to International Contact Dermatitis Research Group standards. The patient cohort, mostly female, included alopecia areata with under or over 50% scalp involvement, alopecia totalis and alopecia universalis. Libraries were pooled for sequencing, and variation in per-sample TCR yields was attributed mainly to small differences in library volumes within the pool. Under 30 alopecia patients gave blood for TCR sequencing at one to four time points (pre-sensitization, 2, 6 and 24 weeks). In alopecia patients, the study followed how the peripheral blood TCR repertoire changed in vivo over primary and secondary sensitization to diphenylcyclopropenone (DPC), a hapten. Results the study describes overall, beyond this receptor: No change with DPC sensitization was found in the number of TCRs above 1 in 1000 frequency, and no evidence of global repertoire structure alterations was found. Significantly more large CDR3 similarity clusters were formed by expanded TCRs than by pre-sensitization or healthy control sets, consistent with antigen-driven responses. Patch test score correlated positively with the number of PT1 expanded TCRs, reaching significance at thresholds 8, 16 and 32 but not at 4. Repeated subsampling changed both the strength of the expansion versus patch-test correlation and the threshold at which that correlation became significant. Because every patient had alopecia, a presumed autoimmune disease, the patients' immune response might differ from that of healthy individuals.

The library was built by means of RACE. The instrument given in TCRdb is NextSeq 500. Library preparation attached unique molecular identifiers to individual cDNA molecules for quantitative, reproducible TCR counting. From each blood RNA sample, both TCR alpha and TCR beta chains were sequenced. In the authors' own workflow: A median of around 96,000 TCRs per sample was observed, with a range of 23,224 to 690,600. The Decombinator software suite was used to annotate the V, J and CDR3 of the TCR reads. For PS versus PT1 abundance plots, all samples were subsampled to the same number of TCRs (28,000). TCRs were defined as expanded if absent before sensitization and observed at least eight times at the 2-week time point. TCRdb's own reprocessing of the public reads used fastp at Q25 and MiXCR and kept productive beta chains. Every CDR3 protein is listed once, alongside the most common genes and DNA of its rows. For this entry, the V and J calls and clone size follow TCRdb and not the study's own pipeline. Here the sample has around 110,000 distinct CDR3 sequences; around an eighth occur a single time. The top ten clonotypes cover roughly 1.3% of the sample.

The time point label, read with the paper, signifies: patch test 1, 2 weeks after DPC sensitization. This specimen's treatment or condition label, per the study, means: therapeutic diphenylcyclopropenone sensitization with weekly scalp DPC. At every patch-test visit, the blood draw took place before the patch test was put on. Patients were considered eligible if aged 18 to 70, diagnosed with alopecia and deemed suitable for DPC therapy, and patients were excluded if pregnant. Unfractionated whole blood was collected in Tempus Blood RNA tubes, and total RNA was extracted from that blood. CDR1 is given as SQVTM and CDR2 as ANQGSEA, both from the germline V gene. The CDR3 covers 13 residues, taking in both the cysteine and the phenylalanine. CDR3 DNA only is kept here, 39 bases in frame from base 1. Trimming costs V 7 bases and J 4 bases, and their ends lie 14 bases apart. This clonotype showed up many times. No cognate antigen has been identified for it. Base-call qualities are not available, and no considerably larger clone is one nucleotide away.

The specimen comprised whole blood, sampled in connection with sensitization to the hapten diphenylcyclopropenone (DPC). This sequence originates from a woman aged 45-59 years with alopecia areata. Some clones in this sample may be carry-over from other donors' samples. This receptor chain uses TRBV29-1 and TRBJ2-1, with the D call perhaps TRBD1 or TRBD2, as 7 bases match in each case. CDR3 sequence: CSGGRGQYNEQFF. The DNA sequence is TGCAGCGGGGGGAGGGGACAGTACAATGAGCAGTTCTTC.